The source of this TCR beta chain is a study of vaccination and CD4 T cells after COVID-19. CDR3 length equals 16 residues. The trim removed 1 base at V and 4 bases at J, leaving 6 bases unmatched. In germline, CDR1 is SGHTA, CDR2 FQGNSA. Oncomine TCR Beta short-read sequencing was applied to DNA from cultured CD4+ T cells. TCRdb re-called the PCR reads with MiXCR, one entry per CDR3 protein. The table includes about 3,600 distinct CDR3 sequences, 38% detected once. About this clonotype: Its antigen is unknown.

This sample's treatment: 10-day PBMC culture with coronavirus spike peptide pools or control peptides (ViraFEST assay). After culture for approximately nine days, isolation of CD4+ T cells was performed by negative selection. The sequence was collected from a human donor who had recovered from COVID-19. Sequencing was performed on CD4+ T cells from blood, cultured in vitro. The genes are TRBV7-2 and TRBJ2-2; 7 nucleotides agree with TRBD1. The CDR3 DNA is TGTGCCAGCAGCTTAGTAGGGGGCGCGAGCACCGGGGAGCTGTTTTTT. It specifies CASSLVGGASTGELFF.